The T cell receptor beta chain described here comes from a study of T-cell memory formation after mild COVID-19. Study as a whole: TCR clusters largely stayed donor specific.

Employing constant-segment primers, 5'RACE generated TCR alpha and TCR beta cDNA libraries bearing sample barcodes and UMIs. TCRdb re-analysed the 5' RACE reads in MiXCR, keeping a single row per CDR3 protein. Among some 340,000 distinct CDR3 sequences, under 15% were seen once, and the ten largest hold around 21%. This clonotype was detected a few times. Its target is unknown. V shed 7 bases, J shed 1 base, and the junction held 9 bases outside the gene matches. The CDR3 is made up of 16 amino acids. Whole-study results and caveats: Prior to infection, memory already included some responding clones, suggesting cross-reactive memory joined. Clones that got smaller from day 15 to 85 had even CD4/CD8, while clones growing later tipped toward CD4+.

The TCR sequence derives from a man between 18 and 29 years old who had mild COVID-19 (a few samples of this study predate the infection). Cell type and time point are not known. The gene calls are TRBV12-3 or TRBV12-4 and TRBJ2-2; 7 bases fit TRBD2. The sequencing sample was made of PBMCs or a T cell subset sorted from them (not recorded which). CDR3 in DNA: TGTGCCAGCACTGTTCAACCGGGGGGGAACACCGGGGAGCTGTTTTTT. Its translation is CASTVQPGGNTGELFF.